The present TCR beta chain was sequenced within a study of blood T cell repertoires in COVID-19. Study-wide context: Acute and convalescent COVID-19 samples came from the United States, Italy and Spain. PBMCs, B-cell-depleted T cells, or T cells were the source of the cDNA or gDNA that made up the material.

In the original analysis: Nucleated cell number was recorded as an estimate derived from reference gene primer amplification. The assay was immunoSEQ multiplex PCR, and TCRdb's table has in-frame clones only and misses some. From that table come the V and J calls and clone size; the DNA was used to work out D and trimming. The sample lists some 85,000 clones, approximately 90% occurring once. The sample was peripheral blood. This TCR came from a man between 50 and 59 years old with acute or convalescent COVID-19.

CDR3 sequence: CSVLNRANYGYTF. The DNA for the CDR3 is TGCAGCGTTCTGAACCGGGCTAACTATGGCTACACCTTC. The chain recombines TRBV29-1 with TRBJ1-2; D is undetermined. Germline assignment: CDR1 SQVTM and CDR2 ANQGSEA. CDR3 size: 13 residues. With 5 bases removed from V and 0 bases from J, the gap between germline ends came to 10 bases. Full variable domain (rest looked up from reference TRBV29-1 and TRBJ1-2): SAVISQKPSRDICQRGTSLTIQCQVDSQVTMMFWYRQQPGQSLTLIATANQGSEATYESGFVIDKFPISRPNLTFSTLTVSNMSPEDSSIYLCSVLNRANYGYTFGSGTRLTVV.